This TCR beta chain was sequenced during a study of T cells in Graves' hyperthyroidism and ophthalmopathy. Regarding the study as a whole: The model forecast ophthalmopathy, anticipating it by a median around 6.4 months before onset. Most expanded thyroid clonotypes above 0.001 also appeared in blood.

TCR beta CDR3 regions were amplified from RNA. The HTBI set primed first-round TCR CDR3 RT-PCR. MiXCR, applied by TCRdb to the multiplex PCR reads, yields one record per CDR3 protein. Of a few hundred thousand distinct CDR3 sequences in the sample, more than 15% were seen once. This clonotype was recorded at least ten times. Its target is unknown. Any patient presenting with uncontrolled infection, other autoimmune disease, pregnancy or lactation was left out. This CDR3 has 17 amino acids. The germline V gene encodes CDR1 MDHEN and CDR2 SYDVKM. V gave up 3 bases and J gave up 5 bases; unmatched junction bases: 7.

This chain connects TRBV28 to TRBJ2-2, with 12 positions matching TRBD2. Source material: blood. The sequence came from a woman aged 25 to 45 with Graves' hyperthyroidism. The CDR3 region has the DNA TGTGCCAGCAGTTTCCGCGGACTAGCGGGAAAAACCGGGGAGCTGTTTTTT. Its protein is CASSFRGLAGKTGELFF.